Below are 10 T cell receptor beta chains sequenced from a single sample in a study of blood T cell repertoires in COVID-19. Clones were sequenced by immunoSEQ multiplex PCR, and TCRdb holds only the in-frame ones, with some missing. The table has 200,000 to 300,000 clones, roughly 82% seen once. Sequenced: peripheral blood. The receptors here all came from a man in his forties or fifties who had recovered from COVID-19.

This clone was picked up one time. The J gene is TRBJ1-2, the V gene TRBV7-2, with D possibly TRBD1 on 6 matching bases. Germline V CDR1 and CDR2: SGHTA, FQGNSA. The CDR3 totals 15 residues. V lost 2 bases and J 0 bases, leaving 10 bases between the germline ends. The CDR3, as DNA: TGTGCCAGCAGCTTAACAGGGCCTTCTAACTATGGCTACACCTTC. The encoded protein is CASSLTGPSNYGYTF.

The chain is built from TRBV27 and TRBJ2-7; 8 bases fit TRBD1. The germline V gene encodes CDR1 MNHEY and CDR2 SMNVEV (reference sequence). The CDR3 consists of 15 residues. Unmatched junction bases numbered 11, after V lost 5 bases and J lost 5 bases. CDR3 region: CASSPRRQGAHEQYF. In nucleotides, the CDR3 is TGTGCCAGCAGTCCCAGGAGGCAGGGGGCCCACGAGCAGTACTTC.

The chain uses TRBV9 and TRBJ1-1, with a possible D match to TRBD1 (6 bases). Germline-derived CDR1 and CDR2 are SGDLS and YYNGEE. This CDR3 is 15 amino acids long. V lost 0 bases to trimming and J lost 1 base, with 10 bases between them. CDR3 nucleotide sequence: TGTGCCAGCAGCGTAGGCAAGACAGGGAACACTGAAGCTTTCTTT. Its translation: CASSVGKTGNTEAFF.

The chain links TRBV7-8 to TRBJ2-7, with 7 bases matching TRBD1. V was clipped by 10 bases and J by 2 bases; unmatched bases: 5. The CDR3 loop spans 12 amino acids. The germline CDR1 and CDR2 sequences are SGHVS and FQNEAQ. For the CDR3, the DNA is TGTGCCACCACGGACAGGACCTACGAGCAGTACTTC. Amino acids: CATTDRTYEQYF. Together with reference TRBV7-8 and TRBJ2-7, the CDR3 gives the full variable domain: GAGVSQSPRYKVAKRGQDVALRCDPISGHVSLFWYQQALGQGPEFLTYFQNEAQLDKSGLPSDRFFAERPEGSVSTLKIQRTQQEDSAVYLCATTDRTYEQYFGPGTRLTVT.

CDR3 DNA sequence: TGTGCCAGCAGCAAAGGACTAGCGGGAATCAATGAGCAGTTCTTC. Amino acids: CASSKGLAGINEQFF. The chain combines TRBV7-2 with TRBJ2-1, with 12 bases fitting TRBD2. CDR1 SGHTA and CDR2 FQGNSA come from the germline V gene. The ends lost 5 bases at V and 6 bases at J; junction bases unmatched: 5. This CDR3 spans 15 amino acids.

The V gene is TRBV29-1, the J gene TRBJ2-3, with a tentative D call TRBD2 (5 bases). The V gene's germline CDR1 is SQVTM and CDR2 ANQGSEA. The CDR3 length is 14 residues. Trimming shortened V by 7 bases and J by 0 bases, and 14 bases separated the two germline ends. Here the CDR3 reads CSALGGPSTDTQYF. In DNA, the CDR3 is TGCAGCGCACTCGGAGGTCCTAGCACAGATACGCAGTATTTT.

The CDR3 sequence is CASSPRRTGANTEAFF. In DNA, the CDR3 is TGTGCCAGCAGTCCCAGACGGACAGGGGCAAACACTGAAGCTTTCTTT. The gene calls are TRBV27 and TRBJ1-1, with TRBD1 identical over 9 bases. Germline lookup yields CDR1 MNHEY and CDR2 SMNVEV (reference sequence). Trimming removed 5 bases from V and 2 bases from J; junction bases left unmatched: 9. The CDR3 contains 16 residues.

This chain connects TRBV6-5 to TRBJ1-4; possibly TRBD1 for D (5 bases). Per the germline V gene, CDR1 is MNHEY and CDR2 is SVGAGI. This CDR3 spans 16 amino acids. The V end was cut by 4 bases, the J end by 4 bases, with 16 bases between. The CDR3 DNA sequence: TGTGCCAGCAGTTCCTCCGGGGGGGGATATAATGAAAAACTGTTTTTT. Translated, it gives CASSSSGGGYNEKLFF.

The genes are TRBV11-3 and TRBJ1-3; 9 positions match TRBD1. This CDR3 has 17 amino acids. Germline V lookup: CDR1 SGHNT, CDR2 YENEEA. V lost 4 bases to trimming and J lost 0 bases; unmatched junction nucleotides: 7. This CDR3 reads CASSSNDRGSSGNTIYF. The CDR3 coding sequence is TGTGCCAGCAGCTCGAATGACAGGGGGTCCTCTGGAAACACCATATATTTT.

The rearrangement links TRBV19 to TRBJ1-6, with 7 bases matching TRBD1. Germline CDR1 LNHDA, CDR2 SQIVND (reference sequence). CDR3 length: 13 residues. Trimming removed 9 bases from V and 6 bases from J; junction bases left unmatched: 5. The chain's CDR3 is CASGDSINSPLHF. The CDR3 DNA sequence: TGTGCCAGCGGGGACAGCATTAATTCACCCCTCCACTTT.